The TCR beta chain described here comes from a study of shared clonotypes between healthy human individuals. Study-wide findings and caveats: Sorted-subset sequencing was shown by rarefaction to be incomplete despite large depth.

The CDR3 has 17 residues. Germline-derived CDR1 and CDR2 are SGHTS and YDEGEE. V shed 4 bases, J shed 8 bases, and the junction held 14 bases outside the gene matches. TCRdb's table, derived via immunoSEQ multiplex PCR, lists solely in-frame clones and lacks some. The sample consists of under 650,000 clones, 90% to 96% of them appearing once. On this clone itself: What it binds is not known.

The receptor's source is a woman aged 30 to 39 in good health. What was sequenced was naive CD4+ T cells sorted from blood. The subset is: CD45RA+ positively selected. The V and J genes are TRBV5-8 and TRBJ1-4; 10 positions match TRBD1. CDR3 region: CASSVGTGVIIGEKLFF. DNA of the CDR3: TGTGCCAGCAGCGTCGGGACAGGGGTGATTATTGGGGAAAAACTGTTTTTT.